One sample yielded the 6 T cell receptor beta chains listed below, sequenced in a study of spatial heterogeneity in lung cancer. TCRdb used MiXCR to reprocess the 5' RACE reads, holding one entry per CDR3 protein. The top ten clones hold about 40% of a sample with several thousand distinct CDR3 sequences, about 29% of them seen once. Time point here: sample taken at primary tumor resection. Sequencing was performed on whole RNA extracted from tumor and nontumor lung tissue, or from frozen PBMC, and the material was left unsorted. The specimen was PBMCs, collected at surgery. The receptor set was obtained from a female donor with early-stage non-small cell lung cancer.

This clonotype is medium-sized in the sample. In a library made to pick up alpha chains, this beta chain is a stray read with a size that means little. J is TRBJ2-7 and V is TRBV4-1; D is ambiguous. Per germline, CDR1 MGHRA and CDR2 YSYEKL. Trimming left V 1 base short and J 3 bases short, with 7 bases between. The CDR3 covers 13 residues. In nucleotides, the CDR3 is TGCGCCAGCAGCCAAGGTGTCGGCTACGAGCAGTACTTC. Protein: CASSQGVGYEQYF.

Relative to its sample, this clonotype is large. Little can be read into the size of this beta chain, an off-target read in a library designed for alpha chains. The chain uses TRBV28 and TRBJ2-7, with no clear D. Trimming shortened V by 3 bases and J by 3 bases, and 12 bases separated the two germline ends. The CDR3 contains 14 residues. Per the germline V gene, CDR1 is MDHEN and CDR2 is SYDVKM. As DNA, the CDR3 is TGTGCCAGCAGTTTGGTTCCATCACTCTACGAGCAGTACTTC. The encoded protein is CASSLVPSLYEQYF.

In the case of this clonotype: This beta chain lies outside the target of a library built for alpha chains; its clone size means little. V is TRBV12-3 or TRBV12-4 and J is TRBJ2-2; a weak D match, TRBD1 (6 bases). The length of the CDR3 is 15 residues. V shed 5 bases and J shed 4 bases, with 14 bases lying between them. The CDR3 sequence: CASSMTGGSTGELFF. The CDR3 nucleotides are TGTGCCAGCAGTATGACAGGAGGAAGCACCGGGGAGCTGTTTTTT.

This clonotype has just a few counts. This beta chain is a stray read from a library made for alpha chains; its abundance is not meaningful. The chain recombines TRBV19 with TRBJ2-1, with D hard to call. The V end was cut by 3 bases, the J end by 1 base, with 13 bases between. Germline V lookup: CDR1 LNHDA, CDR2 SQIVND (reference sequence). There are 16 residues in the CDR3. The CDR3 region is CASSILRSRSYNEQFF. CDR3 sequence (DNA): TGTGCCAGTAGTATTTTGCGGTCCCGATCCTACAATGAGCAGTTCTTC. Full variable domain (outside the CDR3, taken from reference TRBV19 and TRBJ2-1): DGGITQSPKYLFRKEGQNVTLSCEQNLNHDAMYWYRQDPGQGLRLIYYSQIVNDFQKGDIAEGYSVSREKKESFPLTVTSAQKNPTAFYLCASSILRSRSYNEQFFGPGTRLTVL.

The table lists this clonotype with a few counts. Within a library made for alpha chains, this beta chain is off target, and its count is uninformative. The V gene is TRBV28, the J gene TRBJ2-7; 9 bases map to TRBD1. V trimming: 6 bases; J trimming: 6 bases; junction bases outside the gene matches: 15. The CDR3 contains 16 residues. The germline V gene has CDR1 MDHEN and CDR2 SYDVKM. The CDR3, as DNA: TGTGCCAGCAGGTCACCGGGACAGGGAAGAGGGGCCGAGCAGTACTTC. Translated, it gives CASRSPGQGRGAEQYF.

Comments on this clonotype: The library was designed around alpha chains, so this beta chain is a stray read whose abundance carries little weight. The chain carries TRBV11-3 and TRBJ2-1; D could derive from TRBD1 or TRBD2 (5 bases each). The germline V gene encodes CDR1 SGHNT and CDR2 YENEEA. V was cut by 5 bases and J by 15 bases, with 17 bases left in between. This CDR3 is built from 12 residues. CDR3 sequence: CASSQRTGAGFF. The CDR3 DNA sequence: TGTGCCAGCAGCCAGCGTACCGGGGCTGGGTTCTTC.